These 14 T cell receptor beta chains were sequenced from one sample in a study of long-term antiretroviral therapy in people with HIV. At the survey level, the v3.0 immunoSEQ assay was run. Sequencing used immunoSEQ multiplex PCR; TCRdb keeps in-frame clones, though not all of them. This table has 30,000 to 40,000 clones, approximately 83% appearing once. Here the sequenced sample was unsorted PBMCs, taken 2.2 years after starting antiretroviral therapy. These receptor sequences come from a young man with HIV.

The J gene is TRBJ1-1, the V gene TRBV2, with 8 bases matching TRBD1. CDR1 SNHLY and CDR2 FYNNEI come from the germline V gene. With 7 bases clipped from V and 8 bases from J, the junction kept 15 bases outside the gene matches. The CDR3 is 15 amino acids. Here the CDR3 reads CASTSDRAGQGEAFF. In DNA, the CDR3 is TGTGCCAGCACATCGGACCGAGCTGGACAGGGCGAAGCTTTCTTT. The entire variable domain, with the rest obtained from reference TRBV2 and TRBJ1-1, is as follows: EPEVTQTPSHQVTQMGQEVILRCVPISNHLYFYWYRQILGQKVEFLVSFYNNEISEKSEIFDDQFSVERPDGSNFTLKIRSTKLEDSAMYFCASTSDRAGQGEAFFGQGTRLTVV.

CDR3 coding DNA: TGCGCCAGCAGCTTGGTCGCAGGACAGGGGCGGTACTTC. Protein product: CASSLVAGQGRYF. This chain uses TRBV5-1 with TRBJ2-7, with 9 bases that match TRBD1. The germline gives CDR1 SGHRS, CDR2 YFSETQ. The CDR3 has 13 residues. V shed 0 bases, J shed 12 bases, and the junction held 7 bases outside the gene matches.

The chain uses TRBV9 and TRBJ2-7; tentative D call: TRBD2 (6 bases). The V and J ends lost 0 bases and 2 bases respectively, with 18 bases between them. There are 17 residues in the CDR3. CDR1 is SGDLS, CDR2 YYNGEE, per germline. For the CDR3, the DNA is TGTGCCAGCAGCGTAGGTTATAGCGGCCCCCTTCCCTACGAGCAGTACTTC. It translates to CASSVGYSGPLPYEQYF.

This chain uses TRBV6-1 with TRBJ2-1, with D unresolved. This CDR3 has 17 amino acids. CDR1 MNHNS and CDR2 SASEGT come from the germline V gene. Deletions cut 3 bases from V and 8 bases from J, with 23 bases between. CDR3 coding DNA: TGTGCCAGCAGTGAGTCTCGGGCAGCCCCTAGAAGCGATGAGCAGTTCTTC. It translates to CASSESRAAPRSDEQFF.

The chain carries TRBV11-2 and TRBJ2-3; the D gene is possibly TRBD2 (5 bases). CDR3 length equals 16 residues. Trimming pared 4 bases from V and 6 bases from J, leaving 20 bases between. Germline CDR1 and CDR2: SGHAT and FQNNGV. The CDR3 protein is CASSSQVGGRGDTQYF. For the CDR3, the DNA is TGTGCCAGCAGCTCCCAAGTTGGTGGGAGAGGGGATACGCAGTATTTT.

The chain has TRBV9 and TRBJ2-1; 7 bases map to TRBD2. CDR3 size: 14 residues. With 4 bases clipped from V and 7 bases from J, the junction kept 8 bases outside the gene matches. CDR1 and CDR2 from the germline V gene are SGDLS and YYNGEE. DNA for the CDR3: TGTGCCAGCAGCCTCTCTGAACTAGCGAATGAGCAGTTCTTC. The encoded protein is CASSLSELANEQFF.

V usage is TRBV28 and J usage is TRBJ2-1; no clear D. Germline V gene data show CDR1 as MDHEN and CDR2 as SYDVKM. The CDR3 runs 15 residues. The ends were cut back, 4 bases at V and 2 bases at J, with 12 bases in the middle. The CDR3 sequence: CASSSTGATYNEQFF. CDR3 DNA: TGTGCCAGCAGTTCAACCGGAGCGACCTACAATGAGCAGTTCTTC.

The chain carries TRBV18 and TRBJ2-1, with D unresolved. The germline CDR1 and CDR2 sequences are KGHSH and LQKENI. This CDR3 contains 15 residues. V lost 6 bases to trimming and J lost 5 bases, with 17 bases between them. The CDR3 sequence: CASSPGPAWDNEQFF. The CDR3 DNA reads TGTGCCAGCTCTCCCGGGCCGGCGTGGGACAATGAGCAGTTCTTC.

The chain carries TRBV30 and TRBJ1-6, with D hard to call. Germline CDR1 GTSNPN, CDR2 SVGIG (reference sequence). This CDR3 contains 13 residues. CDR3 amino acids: CAAGHQDNSPLHF. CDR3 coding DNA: TGTGCTGCCGGCCATCAAGATAATTCACCCCTCCACTTT.

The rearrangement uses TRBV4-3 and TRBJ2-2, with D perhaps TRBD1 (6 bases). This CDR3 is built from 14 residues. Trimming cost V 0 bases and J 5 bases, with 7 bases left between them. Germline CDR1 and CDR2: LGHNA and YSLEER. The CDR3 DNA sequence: TGCGCCAGCAGCCAAGATAGGGGGACCGGGGAGCTGTTTTTT. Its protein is CASSQDRGTGELFF.

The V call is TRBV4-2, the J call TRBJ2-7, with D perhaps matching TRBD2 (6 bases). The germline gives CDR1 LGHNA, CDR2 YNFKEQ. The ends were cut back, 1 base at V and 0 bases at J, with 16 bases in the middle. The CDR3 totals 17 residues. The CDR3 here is CASSQVGKRVSSYEQYF. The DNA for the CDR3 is TGTGCCAGCAGCCAAGTTGGTAAGCGGGTGAGCTCCTACGAGCAGTACTTC.

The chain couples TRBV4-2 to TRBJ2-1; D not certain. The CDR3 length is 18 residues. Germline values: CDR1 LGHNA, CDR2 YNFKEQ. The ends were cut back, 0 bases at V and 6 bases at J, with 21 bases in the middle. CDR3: CASSQDLGPPSGANEQFF. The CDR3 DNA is TGTGCCAGCAGCCAAGATCTGGGCCCTCCATCGGGCGCCAATGAGCAGTTCTTC.

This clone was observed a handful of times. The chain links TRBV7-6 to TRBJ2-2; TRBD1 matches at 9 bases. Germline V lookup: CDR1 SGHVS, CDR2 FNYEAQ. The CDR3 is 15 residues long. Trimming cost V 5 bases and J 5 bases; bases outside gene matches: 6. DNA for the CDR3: TGTGCCAGCAGCGCAGACAGGGGGAGGACCGGGGAGCTGTTTTTT. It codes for CASSADRGRTGELFF.

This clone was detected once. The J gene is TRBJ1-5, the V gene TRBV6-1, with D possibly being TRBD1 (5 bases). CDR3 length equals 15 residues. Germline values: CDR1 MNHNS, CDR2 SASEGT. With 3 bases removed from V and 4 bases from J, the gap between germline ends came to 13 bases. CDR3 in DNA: TGTGCCAGCAGTGAGATTATTGGGGGAAATCAGCCCCAGCATTTT. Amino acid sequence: CASSEIIGGNQPQHF.